These 2 T cell receptor beta chains share one sample of origin, sequenced in a study of T cell responses to AZD1222 COVID-19 vaccine. Here immunoSEQ multiplex PCR was the method, and the copy in TCRdb shows in-frame clones only, minus some. The sample includes approximately 79,000 clones, 83% of them seen just once. This specimen consisted of peripheral blood, obtained 28 days after the second AZD1222 dose. These receptors were taken from an adult who received the AZD1222 COVID-19 vaccine.

The chain is built from TRBV5-4 and TRBJ2-2; TRBD2 agrees at 10 bases. The V and J ends lost 4 bases and 2 bases, in that order; junction bases with no gene match: 5. This CDR3 spans 16 amino acids. The V gene's germline CDR1 is SGHNT and CDR2 YYREEE (reference sequence). Written as DNA, the CDR3 is TGTGCCAGCAGCCCCTCTAGCGGGGGTAACACCGGGGAGCTGTTTTTT. As protein: CASSPSSGGNTGELFF.

J is TRBJ1-2 and V is TRBV7-8; D is unclear. The V gene lost 1 base and the J gene lost 6 bases, with 9 bases spanning the gap. Germline loops: CDR1 SGHVS, CDR2 FQNEAQ. The CDR3 length is 13 residues. The CDR3 DNA is TGTGCCAGCAGCTTAGAAATGCGGCATGGCTACACCTTC. This sequence encodes CASSLEMRHGYTF.